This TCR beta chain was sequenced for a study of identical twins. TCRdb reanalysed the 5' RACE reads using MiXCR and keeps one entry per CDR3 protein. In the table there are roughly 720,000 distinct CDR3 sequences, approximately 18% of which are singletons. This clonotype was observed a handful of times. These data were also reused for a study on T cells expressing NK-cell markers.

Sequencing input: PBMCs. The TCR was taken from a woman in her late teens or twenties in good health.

This CDR3 is CAITPLQGGEQYF. The CDR3 DNA sequence: TGTGCCATCACCCCACTACAGGGCGGCGAGCAGTACTTC. The chain carries TRBV10-3 and TRBJ2-7, with TRBD1 as a possible D gene (6 bases). Germline assignment: CDR1 ENHRY and CDR2 SYGVKD. V was shortened by 7 bases and J by 6 bases, with 16 bases between the two germline ends. This CDR3 spans 13 amino acids.